Listed below are T cell receptor beta chains from one sample, sequenced in a study of human T cells and chemical hapten exposure. TCRdb ran MiXCR on the 5' RACE reads and lists one entry per CDR3 protein. The sample holds under 150,000 distinct CDR3 sequences, roughly a fifth seen once. The receptors originated from a human donor in good health. CDR3s include the opening cysteine and the closing phenylalanine or tryptophan. Fields, in order: clone size, J gene, V gene, D gene, CDR3 protein, CDR3 DNA. The D gene is left open where the match is weak. The size field is filled for only some rows; it gives once, few, many or a size class.

size: many; J: TRBJ2-2; V: TRBV20-1; D: TRBD2; CDR3: CSARIAGATGELFF; DNA: TGCAGTGCTAGGATCGCGGGAGCGACCGGGGAGCTGTTTTTT
size: -; J: TRBJ1-1; V: TRBV29-1; D: -; CDR3: CSVEEGGLNTEAFF; DNA: TGCAGCGTTGAAGAGGGCGGATTGAACACTGAAGCTTTCTTT
size: -; J: TRBJ2-3; V: TRBV2; D: TRBD2; CDR3: CASMRLAGGPTDTQYF; DNA: TGTGCCAGCATGCGCCTAGCGGGAGGGCCCACAGATACGCAGTATTTT
size: -; J: TRBJ2-1; V: TRBV10-3; D: -; CDR3: CAISELTGVGNEQFF; DNA: TGTGCCATCAGTGAGCTAACGGGAGTGGGAAATGAGCAGTTCTTC
size: -; J: TRBJ1-6; V: TRBV20-1; D: -; CDR3: CSGQTYPSGYNSPLHF; DNA: TGCAGTGGACAGACTTACCCCTCCGGCTATAATTCACCCCTCCACTTT
size: many; J: TRBJ1-2; V: TRBV7-9; D: -; CDR3: CASSSDGYGYTF; DNA: TGTGCCAGCAGCTCGGACGGTTATGGCTACACCTTC
size: few; J: TRBJ2-2; V: TRBV29-1; D: TRBD2; CDR3: CSVATSGTGELFF; DNA: TGCAGCGTTGCGACTAGCGGGACCGGGGAGCTGTTTTTT
size: few; J: TRBJ2-7; V: TRBV30; D: TRBD1; CDR3: CAWSPSGGREQYF; DNA: TGTGCCTGGAGTCCCTCAGGGGGTAGGGAGCAGTACTTC
size: -; J: TRBJ2-5; V: TRBV7-3; D: TRBD2; CDR3: CASSLTAGVETQYF; DNA: TGTGCCAGCAGCTTAACGGCGGGAGTAGAGACCCAGTACTTC
size: -; J: TRBJ1-1; V: TRBV5-6; D: -; CDR3: CASSLVRRANTEAFF; DNA: TGTGCCAGCAGCTTAGTCAGGCGGGCGAACACTGAAGCTTTCTTT
size: -; J: TRBJ2-7; V: TRBV27; D: -; CDR3: CASSLGPGPDYEQYF; DNA: TGTGCCAGCAGTTTAGGGCCGGGACCGGACTACGAGCAGTACTTC
size: -; J: TRBJ1-1; V: TRBV24-1; D: -; CDR3: CATSETGTRAFF; DNA: TGTGCCACCAGTGAAACCGGGACAAGAGCTTTCTTT
size: few; J: TRBJ1-5; V: TRBV28; D: -; CDR3: CASSSIDSNQPQHF; DNA: TGTGCCAGCAGTTCGATCGATAGCAATCAGCCCCAGCATTTT
size: -; J: TRBJ2-1; V: TRBV7-9; D: -; CDR3: CASSLVPEQFF; DNA: TGTGCCAGCAGCTTAGTACCCGAGCAGTTCTTC
size: few; J: TRBJ2-1; V: TRBV20-1; D: TRBD2; CDR3: CSASAPLAASYNEQFF; DNA: TGCAGTGCTAGCGCCCCCCTAGCGGCTTCCTACAATGAGCAGTTCTTC
size: few; J: TRBJ1-1; V: TRBV6-2/TRBV6-3; D: -; CDR3: CASSYSGFPRNTEAFF; DNA: TGTGCCAGCAGTTACTCGGGGTTTCCGAGAAACACTGAAGCTTTCTTT
size: -; J: TRBJ2-7; V: TRBV28; D: -; CDR3: CATEGSGPYEQYF; DNA: TGTGCCACCGAAGGGAGCGGTCCCTACGAGCAGTACTTC
size: -; J: TRBJ1-1; V: TRBV11-2; D: TRBD1; CDR3: CASSPYQGVAFF; DNA: TGTGCCAGCAGCCCATACCAGGGGGTAGCTTTCTTT
size: -; J: TRBJ2-1; V: TRBV7-8; D: -; CDR3: CASRKTFLTNEQFF; DNA: TGTGCCAGCAGAAAGACCTTTCTAACCAATGAGCAGTTCTTC
size: few; J: TRBJ2-6; V: TRBV12-3/TRBV12-4; D: -; CDR3: CASTPGGSSGANVLTF; DNA: TGTGCCAGCACCCCCGGGGGTAGCTCTGGGGCCAACGTCCTGACTTTC
size: -; J: TRBJ1-1; V: TRBV29-1; D: -; CDR3: CSVAHLEAFF; DNA: TGCAGCGTGGCTCATCTTGAAGCTTTCTTT
size: -; J: TRBJ1-2; V: TRBV5-4; D: -; CDR3: CASSWAGAFGANYGYTF; DNA: TGTGCCAGCAGCTGGGCAGGGGCCTTTGGGGCTAACTATGGCTACACCTTC
size: few; J: TRBJ1-2; V: TRBV12-3/TRBV12-4; D: -; CDR3: CASRSGSHGYTF; DNA: TGTGCCAGCAGATCCGGGTCCCATGGCTACACCTTC
size: -; J: TRBJ2-1; V: TRBV28; D: TRBD1; CDR3: CASSESSGQGYNEQFF; DNA: TGTGCCAGCAGTGAGTCTTCGGGACAGGGCTACAATGAGCAGTTCTTC
size: -; J: TRBJ1-2; V: TRBV5-6; D: TRBD1; CDR3: CASSMDRSYGYTF; DNA: TGTGCCAGCAGCATGGACAGGAGCTATGGCTACACCTTC
size: few; J: TRBJ2-7; V: TRBV4-1; D: TRBD2; CDR3: CASSPRDYSYEQYF; DNA: TGCGCCAGCAGCCCCCGGGACTATTCCTACGAGCAGTACTTC
size: -; J: TRBJ2-2; V: TRBV20-1; D: -; CDR3: CSGAKGGRTTGELFF; DNA: TGCAGTGGGGCGAAGGGGGGCCGAACAACCGGGGAGCTGTTTTTT
size: few; J: TRBJ2-7; V: TRBV20-1; D: TRBD2; CDR3: CSAENMGTSGTFGEQYF; DNA: TGCAGTGCTGAAAACATGGGGACTAGCGGTACCTTTGGTGAGCAGTACTTC
size: -; J: TRBJ1-1; V: TRBV7-3; D: TRBD1; CDR3: CASSLRQGLEAFF; DNA: TGTGCCAGCAGCTTAAGACAGGGCTTAGAAGCTTTCTTT
size: -; J: TRBJ1-1; V: TRBV7-9; D: -; CDR3: CASSSFLSSPTEAFF; DNA: TGTGCCAGCAGCTCCTTCTTGTCCAGCCCCACTGAAGCTTTCTTT
size: few; J: TRBJ1-1; V: TRBV15; D: -; CDR3: CATSRDLGSNTEAFF; DNA: TGTGCCACCAGCAGAGATTTGGGTTCGAACACTGAAGCTTTCTTT
size: -; J: TRBJ2-2; V: TRBV24-1; D: TRBD1; CDR3: CATSDLRQGRGNTGELFF; DNA: TGTGCCACCAGTGATTTAAGACAGGGAAGGGGAAACACCGGGGAGCTGTTTTTT
size: -; J: TRBJ2-2; V: TRBV12-3/TRBV12-4; D: TRBD1; CDR3: CATRPGQGFGELFF; DNA: TGTGCCACCCGACCGGGACAGGGATTCGGGGAGCTGTTTTTT
size: few; J: TRBJ2-1; V: TRBV11-2; D: TRBD2; CDR3: CASSLGGGRALYNEQFF; DNA: TGTGCCAGCAGCTTAGGGGGCGGGAGGGCCCTCTACAATGAGCAGTTCTTC
size: few; J: TRBJ1-5; V: TRBV30; D: TRBD1; CDR3: CAWNRGRQPQHF; DNA: TGTGCCTGGAACAGGGGGCGTCAGCCCCAGCATTTT
size: -; J: TRBJ1-2; V: TRBV29-1; D: TRBD1; CDR3: CSVAGTDYGYTF; DNA: TGCAGCGTCGCTGGGACAGACTATGGCTACACCTTC
size: few; J: TRBJ1-5; V: TRBV7-2; D: -; CDR3: CASSLSKQGGFNQPQHF; DNA: TGTGCCAGCAGCTTAAGTAAACAGGGAGGTTTCAATCAGCCCCAGCATTTT
size: -; J: TRBJ2-7; V: TRBV28; D: -; CDR3: CASSFAVRPAGQYF; DNA: TGTGCCAGCAGTTTTGCAGTACGTCCGGCGGGGCAGTACTTC
size: few; J: TRBJ1-5; V: TRBV6-5; D: -; CDR3: CASSDTGTTSNQPQHF; DNA: TGTGCCAGCAGTGACACCGGGACAACTAGCAATCAGCCCCAGCATTTT
size: -; J: TRBJ2-1; V: TRBV6-2/TRBV6-3; D: TRBD1; CDR3: CASSKDRGPYNEQLF; DNA: TGTGCCAGCAGTAAAGACAGGGGTCCCTACAATGAGCAGTTATTC
size: few; J: TRBJ2-1; V: TRBV29-1; D: TRBD1; CDR3: CSVEENRGVFF; DNA: TGCAGCGTTGAAGAAAACAGGGGAGTATTCTTC
size: few; J: TRBJ2-5; V: TRBV7-2; D: TRBD2; CDR3: CASSYMAGVRETHYF; DNA: TGTGCCAGCAGCTACATGGCGGGAGTTCGAGAGACCCATTACTTC
size: few; J: TRBJ1-2; V: TRBV7-9; D: -; CDR3: CASSLSTVFYGYTF; DNA: TGTGCCAGCAGCTTGTCAACTGTTTTCTATGGCTACACCTTC
size: -; J: TRBJ2-3; V: TRBV12-3/TRBV12-4; D: TRBD2; CDR3: CASSRTSGSIVDTQYF; DNA: TGTGCCAGCAGTAGGACTAGCGGGAGTATTGTGGATACGCAGTATTTT
size: few; J: TRBJ1-1; V: TRBV9; D: TRBD1; CDR3: CASSLGTGSEAFF; DNA: TGTGCCAGCAGCCTAGGGACAGGCAGTGAAGCTTTCTTT
size: -; J: TRBJ2-2; V: TRBV5-1; D: -; CDR3: CASDWKGGGELFF; DNA: TGCGCCAGCGATTGGAAAGGAGGCGGGGAGCTGTTTTTT
size: few; J: TRBJ2-3; V: TRBV28; D: -; CDR3: CASRWSGTKYAQYF; DNA: TGTGCCAGCAGGTGGAGCGGGACAAAATATGCGCAGTATTTT
size: -; J: TRBJ2-1; V: TRBV6-5; D: TRBD2; CDR3: CASSSSGSPYNEQFF; DNA: TGTGCCAGCAGTTCTAGCGGGAGCCCATACAATGAGCAGTTCTTC